This TCR beta chain originates from a study of monozygotic twins with inflammatory bowel disease. Study results and caveats: Subtypes among T cells remained indistinguishable.

Comment on this clonotype: Its antigen is unknown.

Germline V gene sequence: CDR1 DFQATT, CDR2 SNEGSKA (reference sequence). CDR3 length: 16 residues. TCRdb re-called the 5' RACE reads; every CDR3 protein appears as one record, without DNA. This listing includes approximately 110,000 distinct CDR3 sequences. Material for sequencing was blood. This clonotype originated in a human donor with ulcerative colitis or Crohn's disease, or a healthy co-twin of an affected twin (not recorded which). The chain recombines TRBV20-1 with TRBJ2-2. CDR3 residues: CSARDVEKGVTGELFF.